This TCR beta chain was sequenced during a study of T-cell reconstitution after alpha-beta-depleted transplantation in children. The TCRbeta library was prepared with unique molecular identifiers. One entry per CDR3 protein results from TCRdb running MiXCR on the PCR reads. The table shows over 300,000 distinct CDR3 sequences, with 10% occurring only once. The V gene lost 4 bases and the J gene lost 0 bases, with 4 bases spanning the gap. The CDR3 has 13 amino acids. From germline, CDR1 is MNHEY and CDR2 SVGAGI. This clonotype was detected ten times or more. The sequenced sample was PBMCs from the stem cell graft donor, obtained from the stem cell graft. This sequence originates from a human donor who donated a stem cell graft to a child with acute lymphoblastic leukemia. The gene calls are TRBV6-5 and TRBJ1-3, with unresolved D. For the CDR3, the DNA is TGTGCCAGCAGTTCCTACTCTGGAAACACCATATATTTT. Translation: CASSSYSGNTIYF.